This T cell receptor beta chain comes out of a study of pediatric ulcerative colitis. Study information: Disease was pancolitis in several and left-sided in two, histology-confirmed.

Measured with immunoSEQ multiplex PCR; TCRdb has only the in-frame clones, and not every one. The repertoire holds 64,000 or so clones, 77% seen once, with 4% to 6.5% in the top ten. General study points: Two rectal CDR3 clonotypes occurred in all ulcerative colitis patients.

Germline-derived CDR1 and CDR2 are SGHTA and FQGNSA. V trimming: 3 bases; J trimming: 2 bases; junction bases outside the gene matches: 2. CDR3 length equals 15 residues. A word on this clone: Its specificity is not known.

The chain carries TRBV7-2 and TRBJ1-2, with TRBD1 matching 11 bases. Sequenced input: blood. The TCR sequence derives from a boy aged 5-17 years with moderate ulcerative colitis. This chain's CDR3 is CASSFRTGGNYGYTF. The CDR3 DNA sequence: TGTGCCAGCAGCTTCCGGACAGGGGGCAACTATGGCTACACCTTC.